This T cell receptor (beta chain) was sequenced for a study of T-cell memory formation after mild COVID-19. CDR1 is MNHEY, CDR2 SVGAGI, per germline. The CDR3 spans 13 residues. The V end was cut by 7 bases, the J end by 1 base, with 7 bases between. The TCR alpha and TCR beta cDNA libraries, bearing sample barcodes and UMIs, were generated by 5'RACE using constant-segment primers. A single record per CDR3 protein comes from TCRdb applying MiXCR to the 5' RACE reads. Here the sample spans 200,000 to 300,000 distinct CDR3 sequences, around 17% being singletons. This chain uses TRBV6-5 with TRBJ2-2; D gene uncertain. The TCR sequence derives from a man between 18 and 35 years old who had mild COVID-19 (a few samples of this study predate the infection). Cell type and time point are not known. The specimen sequenced was PBMCs or a T cell subset sorted from them (not recorded which). The CDR3 is CASTQMNTGELFF. In nucleotides, the CDR3 is TGTGCCAGCACACAGATGAACACCGGGGAGCTGTTTTTT.